Listed below are T cell receptor beta chains from one sample, sequenced in a study of shared clonotypes between healthy human individuals. The method was immunoSEQ multiplex PCR; TCRdb's version includes in-frame clones alone and lacks a portion of them. The table has 950,000 to 1,100,000 clones, around 82% seen once. The sequencing input was memory CD4+ T cells from PBMCs. The receptors stem from a man aged 18 to 29 in good health. Some clones in this sample may be carry-over from other donors' samples. Both conserved end residues are part of each CDR3. A D gene is named only where the DNA matches it firmly. Clone size is stated in some rows and not others, as once, few, many or a class when expanded.

D gene | clone size | CDR3 length | J gene | V gene | CDR3 DNA | CDR3 protein
. | . | 12 | TRBJ2-7 | TRBV30 | TGTGCCTGGAGGGACAGCACCTACGAGCAGTACTTC | CAWRDSTYEQYF
. | . | 13 | TRBJ1-6 | TRBV5-1 | TGCGCCAGCAGCTTGGGCAGGGACTCACCCCTCCACTTC | CASSLGRDSPLHF
. | once | 13 | TRBJ2-5 | TRBV5-1 | TGCGCCAGCAGCTTGGAGGGAGAAGAGACCCAGTACTTC | CASSLEGEETQYF
. | . | 16 | TRBJ1-2 | TRBV6-1 | TGTGCCAGCAGTGAAAACCCGGCCTTCTCCCTAGGGGGCTACACCTTC | CASSENPAFSLGGYTF
TRBD1 | . | 13 | TRBJ1-1 | TRBV18 | TGTGCCAGCTCACCGACAGGGGGCACTGAAGCTTTCTTT | CASSPTGGTEAFF
TRBD2 | . | 16 | TRBJ2-1 | TRBV28 | TGTGCCAGCAATCCTTATGGGACTAGCGCGTACAATGAGCAGTTCTTC | CASNPYGTSAYNEQFF
. | . | 13 | TRBJ1-2 | TRBV29-1 | TGCAGCTCTGGAGAGGGGGACATCTATGGCTACACCTTC | CSSGEGDIYGYTF
. | few | 14 | TRBJ2-3 | TRBV27 | TGTGCCAGCAGTCCAAGTGGGCTTGCAGATACGCAGTATTTT | CASSPSGLADTQYF
TRBD1 | . | 13 | TRBJ2-1 | TRBV19 | TGTGCCAGCCGTGGACAGGTCTACAATGAGCAGTTCTTC | CASRGQVYNEQFF
. | many | 18 | TRBJ1-3 | TRBV14 | TGTGCCAGCAGCCGCGAACAGGGCAGAATTATCTCTGGAAACACCATATATTTT | CASSREQGRIISGNTIYF
. | few | 14 | TRBJ1-1 | TRBV6-6 | TGTGCCAGCAGTTACGGTATCGTGAACACTGAAGCTTTCTTT | CASSYGIVNTEAFF
. | . | 12 | TRBJ1-2 | TRBV29-1 | TGCAGCGTTGAAGAGGCCGGGGGTGGCTACACCTTC | CSVEEAGGGYTF
. | . | 13 | TRBJ2-5 | TRBV5-6 | TGTGCCAGCAGCTTCCGAAATCAAGAGACCCAGTACTTC | CASSFRNQETQYF
. | . | 14 | TRBJ1-3 | TRBV28 | TGTGCCAGCAGTTCCGGGGGATCTGGAAACACCATATATTTT | CASSSGGSGNTIYF
TRBD1 | . | 16 | TRBJ2-4 | TRBV10-3 | TGTGCCATCAGTGAGGGGGACAGGGGGAACAAAAACATTCAGTACTTC | CAISEGDRGNKNIQYF